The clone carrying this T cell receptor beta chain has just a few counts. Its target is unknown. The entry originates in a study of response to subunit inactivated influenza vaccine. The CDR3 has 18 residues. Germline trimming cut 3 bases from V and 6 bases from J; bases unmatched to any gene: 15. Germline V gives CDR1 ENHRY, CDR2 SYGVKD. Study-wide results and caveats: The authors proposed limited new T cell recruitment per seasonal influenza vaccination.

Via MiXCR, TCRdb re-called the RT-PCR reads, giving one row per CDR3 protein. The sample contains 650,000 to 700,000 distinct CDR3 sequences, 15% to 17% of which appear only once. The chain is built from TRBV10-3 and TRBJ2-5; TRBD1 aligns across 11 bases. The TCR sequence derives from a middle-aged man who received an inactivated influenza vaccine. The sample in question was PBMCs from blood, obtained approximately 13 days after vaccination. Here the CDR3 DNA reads TGTGCCATCAGTGATCCACAGGAGCCAGGACAGGGGGCAAAGACCCAGTACTTC. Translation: CAISDPQEPGQGAKTQYF.